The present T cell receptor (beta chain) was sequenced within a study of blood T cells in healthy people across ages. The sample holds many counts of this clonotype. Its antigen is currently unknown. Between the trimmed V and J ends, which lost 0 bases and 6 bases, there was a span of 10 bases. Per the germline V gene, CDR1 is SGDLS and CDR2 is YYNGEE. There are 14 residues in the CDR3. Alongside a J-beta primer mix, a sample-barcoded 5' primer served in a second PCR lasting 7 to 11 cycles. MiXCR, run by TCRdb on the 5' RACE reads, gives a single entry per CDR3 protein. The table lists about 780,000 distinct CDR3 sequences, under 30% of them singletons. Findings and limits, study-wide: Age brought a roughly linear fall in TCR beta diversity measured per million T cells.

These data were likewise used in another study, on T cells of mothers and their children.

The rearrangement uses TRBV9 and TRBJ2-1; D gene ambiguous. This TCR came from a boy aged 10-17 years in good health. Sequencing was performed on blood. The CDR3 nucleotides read TGTGCCAGCAGCGTAGGCGGTAGCCGCAATGAGCAGTTCTTC. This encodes CASSVGGSRNEQFF. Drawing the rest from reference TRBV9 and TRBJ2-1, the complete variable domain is DSGVTQTPKHLITATGQRVTLRCSPRSGDLSVYWYQQSLDQGLQFLIQYYNGEERAKGNILERFSAQQFPDLHSELNLSSLELGDSALYFCASSVGGSRNEQFFGPGTRLTVL.